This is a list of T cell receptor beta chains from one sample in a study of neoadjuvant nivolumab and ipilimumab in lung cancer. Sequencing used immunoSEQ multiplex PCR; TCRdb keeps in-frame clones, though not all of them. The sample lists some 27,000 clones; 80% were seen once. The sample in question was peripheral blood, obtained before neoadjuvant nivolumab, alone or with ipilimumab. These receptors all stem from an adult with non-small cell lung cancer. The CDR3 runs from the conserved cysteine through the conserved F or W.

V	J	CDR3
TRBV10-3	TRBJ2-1	CAISLTSLAEDYNEQFF
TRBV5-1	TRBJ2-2	CASSWGQTLNTGELFF
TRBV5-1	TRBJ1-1	CASVGQGGTEAFF
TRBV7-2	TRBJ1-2	CASSPDRNYGYTF
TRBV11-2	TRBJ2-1	CASRNRDYGDNEQFF
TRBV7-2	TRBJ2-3	CASSFPGHKYTDTQYF
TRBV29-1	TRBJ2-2	CSVNAQGSNTGELFF
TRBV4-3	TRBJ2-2	CASSQEPWGLNTGELFF
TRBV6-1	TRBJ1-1	CASSEVGDTEAFF
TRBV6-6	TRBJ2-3	CASSYSGDTQYF